A single sample is the source of the 3 T cell receptor beta chains below, sequenced in a study of OX40 agonist ivuxolimab in advanced cancers. The protocol was immunoSEQ multiplex PCR, while the TCRdb copy is restricted to in-frame clones and leaves out a portion. Here the sample spans 65,000 or so clones, around 83% being singletons. The input for sequencing was CD4+ or CD8+ T cells sorted from blood, taken in a trial of the OX40 agonist ivuxolimab. The receptors were sampled from an adult with an advanced solid tumor such as melanoma, head and neck, liver or kidney cancer.

The V gene is TRBV9, the J gene TRBJ2-2; D unclear. The V gene lost 7 bases and the J gene lost 0 bases, with 10 bases spanning the gap. Germline V gives CDR1 SGDLS, CDR2 YYNGEE. The CDR3 is made up of 14 amino acids. The CDR3 protein is CASSDASNTGELFF. The CDR3, as DNA: TGTGCCAGCTCCGACGCGTCGAACACCGGGGAGCTGTTTTTT.

In this sample, this clone turned up a few times. V usage is TRBV6-5 and J usage is TRBJ1-5; possibly TRBD1 for D (6 bases). This CDR3 is built from 13 residues. V was clipped by 6 bases and J by 3 bases, with 9 bases between them. Looked up from germline, CDR1 is MNHEY and CDR2 is SVGAGI. CDR3: CASRGQFNQPQHF. The CDR3 region has the DNA TGTGCCAGCAGAGGACAGTTCAATCAGCCCCAGCATTTT.

This clone was seen a handful of times. The rearrangement joins TRBV5-4 to TRBJ2-1, with TRBD1 matching over 7 bases. V trimming: 4 bases; J trimming: 0 bases; junction bases outside the gene matches: 7. From germline, CDR1 is SGHNT and CDR2 YYREEE (reference sequence). The CDR3 consists of 16 residues. Written as DNA, the CDR3 is TGTGCCAGCAGCCATGGAGCAGGGGGCTCCTACAATGAGCAGTTCTTC. Encoded protein: CASSHGAGGSYNEQFF. The full variable domain, completed using reference TRBV5-4 and TRBJ2-1, is ETGVTQSPTHLIKTRGQQVTLRCSSQSGHNTVSWYQQALGQGPQFIFQYYREEENGRGNFPPRFSGLQFPNYSSELNVNALELDDSALYLCASSHGAGGSYNEQFFGPGTRLTVL.